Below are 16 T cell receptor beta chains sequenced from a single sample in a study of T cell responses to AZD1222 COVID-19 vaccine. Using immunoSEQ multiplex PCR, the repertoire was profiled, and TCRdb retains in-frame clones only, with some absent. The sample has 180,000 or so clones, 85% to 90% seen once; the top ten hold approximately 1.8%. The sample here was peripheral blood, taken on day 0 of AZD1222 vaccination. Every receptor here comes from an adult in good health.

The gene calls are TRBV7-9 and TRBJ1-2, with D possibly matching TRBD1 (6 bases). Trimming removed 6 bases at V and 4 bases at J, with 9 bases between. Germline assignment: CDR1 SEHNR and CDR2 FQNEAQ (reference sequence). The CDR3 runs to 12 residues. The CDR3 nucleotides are TGTGCCAGCAGGGGGGCGTCCTATGGCTACACCTTC. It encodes CASRGASYGYTF.

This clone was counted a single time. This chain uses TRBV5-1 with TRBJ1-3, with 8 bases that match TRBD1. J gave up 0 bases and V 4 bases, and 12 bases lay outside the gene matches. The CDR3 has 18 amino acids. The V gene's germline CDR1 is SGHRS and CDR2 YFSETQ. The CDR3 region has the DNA TGCGCCAGCAGCGACGGGACAGGATTCCGCATCTCTGGAAACACCATATATTTT. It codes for CASSDGTGFRISGNTIYF.

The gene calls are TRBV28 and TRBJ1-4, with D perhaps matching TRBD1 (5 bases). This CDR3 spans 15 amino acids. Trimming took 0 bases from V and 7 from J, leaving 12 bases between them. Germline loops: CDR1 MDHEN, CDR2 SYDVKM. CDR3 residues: CASSLWQGGSEKLFF. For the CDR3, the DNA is TGTGCCAGCAGTTTATGGCAGGGCGGGAGTGAAAAACTGTTTTTT.

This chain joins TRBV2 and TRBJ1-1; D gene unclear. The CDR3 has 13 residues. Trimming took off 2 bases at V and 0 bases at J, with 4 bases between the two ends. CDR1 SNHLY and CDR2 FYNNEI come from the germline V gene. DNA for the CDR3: TGTGCCAGCAGTGAAATGATGAACACTGAAGCTTTCTTT. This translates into CASSEMMNTEAFF.

CDR3 residues: CASSNRGRYEQYF. The CDR3 DNA reads TGTGCCAGCAGCAACAGGGGACGCTACGAGCAGTACTTC. The chain uses TRBV14 and TRBJ2-7; TRBD1 aligns across 7 bases. Unmatched junction bases numbered 4, after V lost 5 bases and J lost 3 bases. This CDR3 is built from 13 residues. Germline loops: CDR1 SGHDN, CDR2 FVKESK.

The CDR3 spells CATWGSLNTGELFF. DNA of the CDR3: TGTGCCACCTGGGGGTCTTTGAACACCGGGGAGCTGTTTTTT. The gene calls are TRBV6-5 and TRBJ2-2; D might be TRBD1 or TRBD2, each matching 5 bases. The length of the CDR3 is 14 residues. The V end was cut by 10 bases, the J end by 1 base, with 13 bases between. From germline, CDR1 is MNHEY and CDR2 SVGAGI.

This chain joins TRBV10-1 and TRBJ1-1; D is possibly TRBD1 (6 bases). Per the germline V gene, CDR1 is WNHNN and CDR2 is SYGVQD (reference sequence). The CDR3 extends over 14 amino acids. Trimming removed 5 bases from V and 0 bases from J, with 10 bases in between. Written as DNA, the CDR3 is TGCGCCAGCAGTTTCGGGGGGCTGAACACTGAAGCTTTCTTT. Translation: CASSFGGLNTEAFF.

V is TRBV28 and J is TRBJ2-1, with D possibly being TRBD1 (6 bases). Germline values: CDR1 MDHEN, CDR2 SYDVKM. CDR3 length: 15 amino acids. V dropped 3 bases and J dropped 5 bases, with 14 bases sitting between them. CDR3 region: CASSFTGRVNNEQFF. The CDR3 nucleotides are TGTGCCAGCAGTTTTACAGGGCGTGTGAACAATGAGCAGTTCTTC.

In DNA form, the CDR3 reads TGCAGCGGGGGGAGGGATACCCAAGAGACCCAGTACTTC. Translating it yields CSGGRDTQETQYF. This chain joins TRBV29-1 and TRBJ2-5; TRBD2 agrees at 7 bases. CDR1 and CDR2 from the germline V gene are SQVTM and ANQGSEA. The CDR3 has 13 amino acids. V shed 7 bases, J shed 1 base, and the junction held 6 bases outside the gene matches.

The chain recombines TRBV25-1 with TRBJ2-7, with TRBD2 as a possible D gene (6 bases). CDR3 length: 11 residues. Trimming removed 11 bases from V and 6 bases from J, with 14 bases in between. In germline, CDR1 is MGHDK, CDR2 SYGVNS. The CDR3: CASRLGGEQYF. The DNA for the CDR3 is TGTGCCTCTAGGCTGGGGGGCGAGCAGTACTTC.

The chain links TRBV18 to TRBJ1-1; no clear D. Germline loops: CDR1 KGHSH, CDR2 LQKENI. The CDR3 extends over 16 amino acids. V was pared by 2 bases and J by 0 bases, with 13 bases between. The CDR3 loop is CASSPGGRHVNTEAFF. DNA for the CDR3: TGTGCCAGCTCACCAGGAGGAAGGCATGTGAACACTGAAGCTTTCTTT.

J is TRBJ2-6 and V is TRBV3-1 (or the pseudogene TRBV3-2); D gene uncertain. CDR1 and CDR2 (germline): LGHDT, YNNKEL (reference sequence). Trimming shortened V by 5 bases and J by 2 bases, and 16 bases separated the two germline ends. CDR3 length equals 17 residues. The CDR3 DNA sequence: TGTGCCAGCAGCGCCCGCCTCCTAGTCCCTGGGGCCAACGTCCTGACTTTC. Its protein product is CASSARLLVPGANVLTF.

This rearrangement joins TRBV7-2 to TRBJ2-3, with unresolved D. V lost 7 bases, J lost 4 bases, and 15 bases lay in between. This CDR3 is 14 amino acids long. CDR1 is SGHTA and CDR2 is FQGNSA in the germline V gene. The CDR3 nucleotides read TGTGCCAGCACCCCCAGCTATGGTCCAGATACGCAGTATTTT. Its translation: CASTPSYGPDTQYF.

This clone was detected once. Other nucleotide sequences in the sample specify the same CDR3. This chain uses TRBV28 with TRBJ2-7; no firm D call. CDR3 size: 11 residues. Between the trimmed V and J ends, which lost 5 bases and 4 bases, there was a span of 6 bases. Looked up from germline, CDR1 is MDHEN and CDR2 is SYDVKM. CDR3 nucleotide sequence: TGTGCCAGCAGTCTTCGATACGAGCAGTACTTC. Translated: CASSLRYEQYF.

The CDR3 sequence is CAWRSRVNTEAFF. CDR3 in DNA: TGTGCCTGGAGGTCCAGGGTTAACACTGAAGCTTTCTTT. V and J are TRBV30 and TRBJ1-1, with D possibly matching TRBD1 (5 bases). The CDR3 spans 13 residues. Looked up from germline, CDR1 is GTSNPN and CDR2 is SVGIG (reference sequence). V shed 3 bases and J shed 2 bases, with 10 bases lying between them.

CDR3 residues: CASSLQGAEAFF. The CDR3 nucleotides read TGTGCCAGCAGTTTACAAGGGGCTGAAGCTTTCTTT. This chain connects TRBV28 to TRBJ1-1; tentatively, D is TRBD1 (5 bases). Trimming cost V 2 bases and J 6 bases, with 7 bases left between them. Germline V CDR1 and CDR2: MDHEN, SYDVKM. The CDR3 sequence is 12 residues long.